The present TCR beta chain was sequenced within a study of T cells in Graves' hyperthyroidism and ophthalmopathy. Regarding the study as a whole: The model predicted ophthalmopathy a median roughly six months before onset. The blood repertoire included most of the expanded thyroid clonotypes above 0.001.

From RNA transcripts, TCR beta CDR3 regions were amplified. Using the HTBI primer set, a first-round RT-PCR was run on the TCR CDR3. Each CDR3 protein is one row after TCRdb ran MiXCR on the multiplex PCR reads. This sample has roughly 600,000 distinct CDR3 sequences, with approximately 15% found just once. There are a few counts of this clonotype. Its antigen is not identified. Germline V gene lookup returns CDR1 DFQATT and CDR2 SNEGSKA (reference sequence). The CDR3 totals 12 residues. Trimming shortened V by 0 bases and J by 11 bases, and 13 bases separated the two germline ends. The chain joins TRBV20-1 to TRBJ1-1, with TRBD1 as a possible D gene (6 bases). The sample taken for sequencing was blood. The sequence was collected from a woman between 45 and 65 years old with Graves' ophthalmopathy. The CDR3 DNA reads TGCAGTGCTAGAGATCAGGCAGGGGAGGCTTTCTTT. It codes for CSARDQAGEAFF.